The 25 T cell receptor beta chains presented below share a single source sample, sequenced in a study of human T cells and chemical hapten exposure. Documented time point: pre-sensitization, week 0. As for treatment: therapeutic diphenylcyclopropenone sensitization with weekly scalp DPC. MiXCR, run by TCRdb on the RACE reads, gives a single entry per CDR3 protein. The table has more than 300,000 distinct CDR3 sequences, 5% to 6.5% seen once. Specimen: whole blood, collected in connection with sensitization to the hapten diphenylcyclopropenone (DPC). These receptors all stem from a woman aged 45-65 years with alopecia areata. Some clones in this sample may be carry-over from other donors' samples.

A few counts support this clonotype. The CDR3 sequence is CASSLRQGSSPQHF. The CDR3 nucleotides read TGTGCCAGCAGCTTGAGACAGGGGTCATCGCCCCAGCATTTT. This chain joins TRBV7-2 and TRBJ1-5; TRBD1 matches at 8 bases. V lost 3 bases, J lost 9 bases, and 7 bases stayed unmatched. Looked up from germline, CDR1 is SGHTA and CDR2 is FQGNSA. This CDR3 comprises 14 residues.

In its sample, this clonotype was seen many times. The chain links TRBV18 to TRBJ2-5; D call uncertain. The CDR3 covers 13 residues. V lost 6 bases, J lost 7 bases, and 15 bases lay in between. Looked up from germline, CDR1 is KGHSH and CDR2 is LQKENI. This chain's CDR3 is CASSQDPGLTQYF. CDR3 nucleotides: TGTGCCAGCTCTCAAGACCCAGGCTTGACCCAGTACTTC. Using reference TRBV18 and TRBJ2-5 for the parts outside the CDR3, the full variable domain is NAGVMQNPRHLVRRRGQEARLRCSPMKGHSHVYWYRQLPEEGLKFMVYLQKENIIDESGMPKERFSAEFPKEGPSILRIQQVVRGDSAAYFCASSQDPGLTQYFGPGTRLLVL.

The V call is TRBV6-5, the J call TRBJ2-2; D gene unclear. CDR3 length: 15 residues. Trimming removed 6 bases from V and 0 bases from J, with 11 bases in between. Germline CDR1 is MNHEY and CDR2 is SVGAGI. CDR3: CASRADPTNTGELFF. The CDR3 DNA follows: TGTGCCAGCAGGGCGGATCCGACGAACACCGGGGAGCTGTTTTTT.

This clonotype was found once. J is TRBJ1-5 and V is TRBV20-1; a weak D match, TRBD1 (6 bases). Germline V lookup: CDR1 DFQATT, CDR2 SNEGSKA (reference sequence). CDR3 length: 15 residues. The ends were cut back, 3 bases at V and 6 bases at J, with 18 bases in the middle. The CDR3 DNA sequence: TGCAGTGCTAGGCCCAGGGGAAGCGTCATTCAGCCCCAGCATTTT. Amino acid sequence: CSARPRGSVIQPQHF.

The J gene is TRBJ1-2, the V gene TRBV5-1; TRBD1 matches 12 bases. Unmatched junction bases numbered 10, after V lost 4 bases and J lost 9 bases. CDR1 is SGHRS and CDR2 is YFSETQ in the germline V gene. This CDR3 has 15 amino acids. As DNA, the CDR3 is TGCGCCAGCAGCCAACCGGGACAGGGGGCTCTAAGCTACACCTTC. It codes for CASSQPGQGALSYTF.

A single count supports this clonotype. A single base separates this from a much larger clone, so it may be a read error. V and J are TRBV20-1 and TRBJ2-7, with D tentatively TRBD1 or TRBD2 (6 bases each). This CDR3 is built from 12 residues. Germline-derived CDR1 and CDR2 are DFQATT and SNEGSKA (reference sequence). V was pared by 3 bases and J by 9 bases, with 15 bases between. The CDR3 loop is CSASGSGGGQYF. The CDR3 DNA reads as TGCAGTGCTAGCGGGAGTGGGGGCGGGCAGTACTTC.

This clonotype was seen at least ten times. The chain couples TRBV29-1 to TRBJ1-1; no firm D call. The CDR3 extends over 14 amino acids. In germline, CDR1 is SQVTM, CDR2 ANQGSEA. V was clipped by 1 base and J by 4 bases, with 13 bases between them. The CDR3 DNA reads TGCAGCGTTGAAGGGCCCCGCACCGGCACTGAAGCTTTCTTT. It yields the protein CSVEGPRTGTEAFF.

This clonotype was detected ten times or more. The genes are TRBV27 and TRBJ2-7; no firm D call. This CDR3 region has 11 residues. Per germline, CDR1 MNHEY and CDR2 SMNVEV (reference sequence). The V gene lost 10 bases and the J gene lost 5 bases, with 12 bases spanning the gap. For the CDR3, the DNA is TGTGCCACCCGAGTAGGAAACGAGCAGTACTTC. This encodes CATRVGNEQYF.

This clonotype has at least ten counts. This chain joins TRBV28 and TRBJ2-6, with unresolved D. Germline V CDR1 and CDR2: MDHEN, SYDVKM. CDR3 length: 13 residues. V gave up 7 bases and J gave up 4 bases, with 8 bases separating them. CDR3 sequence reads: CASNAVGANVLTF. As DNA, the CDR3 is TGTGCCAGCAATGCTGTCGGGGCCAACGTCCTGACTTTC.

This clonotype was counted at least ten times. V is TRBV28 and J is TRBJ2-7; D is uncertain. This CDR3 spans 12 amino acids. V lost 6 bases to trimming and J lost 5 bases, with 11 bases between them. Germline values: CDR1 MDHEN, CDR2 SYDVKM. In nucleotides, the CDR3 is TGTGCCAGCAGCTCCAGAGACCACGAGCAGTACTTC. Residues: CASSSRDHEQYF.

The table lists this clonotype with many counts. DNA of the CDR3: TGTGCCAGCAGCTCGGAGGTCTCTGGGGCCAACGTCCTGACTTTC. It specifies CASSSEVSGANVLTF. V gene TRBV5-4 combines with J gene TRBJ2-6, with a weak D call TRBD2 (5 bases). The germline gives CDR1 SGHNT, CDR2 YYREEE (reference sequence). CDR3 length: 15 amino acids. V shed 3 bases and J shed 0 bases, with 7 bases lying between them.

This clonotype has only a few counts. This chain joins TRBV7-6 and TRBJ1-6; D remains unclear. This CDR3 region has 14 residues. The germline V gene encodes CDR1 SGHVS and CDR2 FNYEAQ. Trimming shortened V by 7 bases and J by 10 bases, and 17 bases separated the two germline ends. CDR3 residues: CASTPGMIGSPLHF. The CDR3 DNA follows: TGTGCCAGCACCCCGGGGATGATAGGATCACCCCTCCACTTT.

This clonotype was seen many times. This chain connects TRBV6-5 to TRBJ2-3; the match to TRBD2 covers 16 bases. The CDR3 spans 21 residues. The trim removed 2 bases at V and 0 bases at J, leaving 11 bases unmatched. Per the germline V gene, CDR1 is MNHEY and CDR2 is SVGAGI. In nucleotides, the CDR3 is TGTGCCAGCAGTTACCAGGGGCCCGGGACTAGCGGGAGGGCTAGCACAGATACGCAGTATTTT. Protein sequence: CASSYQGPGTSGRASTDTQYF.

V gene TRBV5-1 combines with J gene TRBJ1-4, with 7 bases that match TRBD1. CDR1 and CDR2 (germline): SGHRS, YFSETQ. Unmatched junction bases numbered 4, after V lost 2 bases and J lost 3 bases. The CDR3 contains 15 residues. DNA of the CDR3: TGCGCCAGCAGCTTAGAGGGGGCTGCTAATGAAAAACTGTTTTTT. Protein product: CASSLEGAANEKLFF.

The chain links TRBV7-9 to TRBJ1-4; D remains ambiguous. Germline values: CDR1 SEHNR, CDR2 FQNEAQ (reference sequence). V was clipped by 7 bases and J by 7 bases, with 13 bases between them. The CDR3 has 13 residues. The CDR3 here is CASTSPGGEKLFF. CDR3 sequence (DNA): TGTGCCAGCACCTCTCCCGGAGGTGAAAAACTGTTTTTT.

The chain couples TRBV7-9 to TRBJ1-6; D is unclear. Germline CDR1 is SEHNR and CDR2 is FQNEAQ (reference sequence). The length of the CDR3 is 14 residues. The V gene lost 2 bases and the J gene lost 6 bases, with 8 bases spanning the gap. This chain's CDR3 is CASSLTAINSPLHF. Here the CDR3 DNA reads TGTGCCAGCAGCTTAACAGCGATTAATTCACCCCTCCACTTT.

The gene calls are TRBV6-7 and TRBJ2-3, with 9 bases identical to TRBD2. TRBV6-7 is assigned to the ORF class and has an uncertain function. CDR3 length: 14 amino acids. Unmatched junction bases numbered 6, after V lost 8 bases and J lost 3 bases. CDR3 loop: CASLSSGVTDTQYF. CDR3 DNA sequence: TGTGCCAGCCTTTCTAGCGGGGTAACAGATACGCAGTATTTT.

The chain employs TRBV29-1 and TRBJ2-6, with D hard to call. The CDR3 consists of 15 residues. Germline CDR1 reads SQVTM; CDR2 reads ANQGSEA. Trimming pared 5 bases from V and 0 bases from J, leaving 11 bases between. CDR3 sequence: CSVQAGSSGANVLTF. Here the CDR3 DNA reads TGCAGCGTTCAGGCAGGTAGCTCTGGGGCCAACGTCCTGACTTTC.

V is TRBV29-1 and J is TRBJ2-1; D is perhaps TRBD1 (5 bases). CDR1 SQVTM and CDR2 ANQGSEA come from the germline V gene. V dropped 7 bases and J dropped 9 bases, with 16 bases sitting between them. CDR3 length: 12 amino acids. The CDR3 nucleotides read TGCAGCGGTGATTCCAGGGTCGGTGAGCAGTTCTTC. It codes for CSGDSRVGEQFF.

In this sample, this clonotype turned up many times. The genes are TRBV28 and TRBJ2-7; maybe TRBD1 (6 bases). The V end lost 6 bases, the J end lost 2 bases, and 14 bases lay between the germline ends. Germline CDR1 reads MDHEN; CDR2 reads SYDVKM. CDR3 length: 14 amino acids. Here the CDR3 DNA reads TGTGCCAGCAGCTTTAGGGGGATAACCTACGAGCAGTACTTC. As protein: CASSFRGITYEQYF. Full variable domain (missing parts from reference TRBV28 and TRBJ2-7): DVKVTQSSRYLVKRTGEKVFLECVQDMDHENMFWYRQDPGLGLRLIYFSYDVKMKEKGDIPEGYSVSREKKERFSLILESASTNQTSMYLCASSFRGITYEQYFGPGTRLTVT.

The CDR3 reads CASSFAVRSYTF. CDR3 in DNA: TGTGCCAGCAGCTTCGCCGTTAGGAGCTACACCTTC. V gene TRBV5-6 combines with J gene TRBJ1-2, with D uncertain. Trimming took off 2 bases at V and 9 bases at J, with 11 bases between the two ends. The length of the CDR3 is 12 residues. From germline, CDR1 is SGHDT and CDR2 YYEEEE. The full variable domain, with the rest looked up from reference TRBV5-6 and TRBJ1-2, is DAGVTQSPTHLIKTRGQQVTLRCSPKSGHDTVSWYQQALGQGPQFIFQYYEEEERQRGNFPDRFSGHQFPNYSSELNVNALLLGDSALYLCASSFAVRSYTFGSGTRLTVV.

This clonotype was counted only a few times. V is TRBV2 and J is TRBJ2-1; D is possibly TRBD2 (5 bases). Per the germline V gene, CDR1 is SNHLY and CDR2 is FYNNEI. V lost 6 bases to trimming and J lost 6 bases, with 12 bases between them. The CDR3 covers 13 residues. CDR3 bases: TGTGCCAGCAGAGGCGGAGGTGTCAATGAGCAGTTCTTC. Its protein product is CASRGGGVNEQFF.

This clonotype was picked up many times. V is TRBV5-1 and J is TRBJ2-1, with TRBD1 matching over 11 bases. The CDR3 covers 15 residues. In germline, CDR1 is SGHRS, CDR2 YFSETQ. V lost 4 bases to trimming and J lost 7 bases; unmatched junction nucleotides: 7. CDR3: CASSHGQGATNEQFF. The DNA for the CDR3 is TGCGCCAGCAGCCACGGACAGGGGGCCACGAATGAGCAGTTCTTC.

This clonotype has just a few counts. The chain has TRBV29-1 and TRBJ2-1; 10 bases line up with TRBD2. Trimming took 2 bases from V and 7 from J; bases not matched to a gene: 5. CDR3 length: 14 residues. CDR1 and CDR2 from the germline V gene are SQVTM and ANQGSEA. For the CDR3, the DNA is TGCAGCGTTGAACGAGCGGGGGGGTTAAATGAGCAGTTCTTC. This translates into CSVERAGGLNEQFF.

This sequence joins TRBV6-6 and TRBJ2-7; 16 bases align to TRBD2. This CDR3 comprises 16 residues. V dropped 6 bases and J dropped 5; count of bases not matched to a gene: 7. Germline V gene data show CDR1 as MNHNY and CDR2 as SVGAGI (reference sequence). The CDR3 bases are TGTGCCAGCAGCGGGACTAGCGGGAGGGTCGAGCACGAGCAGTACTTC. Translating it yields CASSGTSGRVEHEQYF.